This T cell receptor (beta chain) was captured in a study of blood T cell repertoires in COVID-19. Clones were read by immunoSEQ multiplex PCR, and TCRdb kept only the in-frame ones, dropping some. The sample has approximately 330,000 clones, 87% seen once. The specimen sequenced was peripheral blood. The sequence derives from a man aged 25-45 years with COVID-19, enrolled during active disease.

The CDR3 DNA sequence: TGTGCCAGCAGCCCCCTTTCAACAGGAAGCTCCTACGAGCAGTACTTC. It specifies CASSPLSTGSSYEQYF. The chain combines TRBV7-8 with TRBJ2-7; D possibly corresponds to TRBD1 (5 bases). This CDR3 region has 16 residues. Germline CDR1 SGHVS, CDR2 FQNEAQ. V dropped 5 bases and J dropped 0 bases, with 17 bases sitting between them.